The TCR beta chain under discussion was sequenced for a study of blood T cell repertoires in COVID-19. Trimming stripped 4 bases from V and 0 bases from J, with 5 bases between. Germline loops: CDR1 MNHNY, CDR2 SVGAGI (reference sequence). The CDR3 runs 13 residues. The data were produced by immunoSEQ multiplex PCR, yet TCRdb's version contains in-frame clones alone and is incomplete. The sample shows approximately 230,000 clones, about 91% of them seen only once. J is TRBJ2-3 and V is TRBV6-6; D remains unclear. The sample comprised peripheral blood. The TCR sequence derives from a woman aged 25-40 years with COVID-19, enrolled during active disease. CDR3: CASSSASTDTQYF. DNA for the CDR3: TGTGCCAGCAGTTCAGCGAGCACAGATACGCAGTATTTT.